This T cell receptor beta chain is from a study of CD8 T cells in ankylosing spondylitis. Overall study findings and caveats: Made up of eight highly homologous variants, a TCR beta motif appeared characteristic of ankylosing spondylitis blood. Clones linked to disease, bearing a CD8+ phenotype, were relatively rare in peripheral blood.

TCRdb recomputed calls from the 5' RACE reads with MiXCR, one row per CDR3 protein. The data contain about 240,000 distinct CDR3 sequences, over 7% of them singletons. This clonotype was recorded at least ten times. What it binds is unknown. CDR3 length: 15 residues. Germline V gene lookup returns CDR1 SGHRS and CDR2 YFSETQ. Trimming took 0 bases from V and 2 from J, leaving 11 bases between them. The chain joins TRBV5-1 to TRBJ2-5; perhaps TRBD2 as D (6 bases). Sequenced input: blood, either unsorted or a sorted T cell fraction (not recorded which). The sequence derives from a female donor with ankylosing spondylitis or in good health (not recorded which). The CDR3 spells CASSLARGTQETQYF. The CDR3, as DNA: TGCGCCAGCAGCTTGGCGAGAGGGACTCAAGAGACCCAGTACTTC.